The source of this TCR beta chain is a study of cytomegalovirus exposure and HLA in healthy donors. Study-wide results and limits: With later analysis, a missense DCLRE1C variant became linked to TCR beta V- and J-gene trimming.

Trimming removed 2 bases from V and 5 bases from J; junction bases left unmatched: 4. Germline V lookup: CDR1 MNHEY, CDR2 SMNVEV (reference sequence). The CDR3 is 15 residues long. In the case of this clone: The antigen is unknown.

The PCR had 60 Vbeta and 13 Jbeta primers. TCRdb's table, derived via immunoSEQ multiplex PCR, lists solely in-frame clones and lacks some. This sample has approximately 140,000 clones, with approximately 78% found just once. The origin of this receptor is a man aged 40-50 years in good health and CMV-seropositive. The genes are TRBV27 and TRBJ2-3; 10 nucleotides align to TRBD2. The material sequenced was PBMCs. The CDR3 DNA reads TGTGCCAGCAGTTTAGCTAGCGGGAGAAGAGATACGCAGTATTTT. Its translation is CASSLASGRRDTQYF.